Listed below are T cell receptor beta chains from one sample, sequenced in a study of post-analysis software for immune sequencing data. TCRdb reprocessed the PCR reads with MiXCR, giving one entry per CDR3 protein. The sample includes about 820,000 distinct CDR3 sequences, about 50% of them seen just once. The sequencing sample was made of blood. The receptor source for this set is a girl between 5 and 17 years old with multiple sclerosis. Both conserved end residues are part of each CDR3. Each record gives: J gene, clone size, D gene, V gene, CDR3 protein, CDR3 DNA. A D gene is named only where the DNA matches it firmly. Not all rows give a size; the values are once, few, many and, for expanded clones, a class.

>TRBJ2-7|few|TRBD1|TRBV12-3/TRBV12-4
CASSLADRAYEQYF
TGTGCCAGCAGTTTGGCGGACAGGGCCTACGAGCAGTACTTC
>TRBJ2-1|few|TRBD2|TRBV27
CASSLSPLGGRSEQFF
TGTGCCAGCAGTTTATCGCCCCTGGGAGGGCGTAGTGAGCAGTTCTTC
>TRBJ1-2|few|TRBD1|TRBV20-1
CSAIKSGQGDNYGYTF
TGCAGTGCTATTAAATCCGGACAGGGGGATAACTATGGCTACACCTTC
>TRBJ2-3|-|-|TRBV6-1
CASSNRGAEPFVTDTQYF
TGTGCCAGCTCAAATCGAGGGGCAGAACCCTTTGTCACAGATACGCAGTATTTT
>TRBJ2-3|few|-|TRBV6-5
CASRRLSTDTQYF
TGTGCCAGCCGGAGACTTAGCACAGATACGCAGTATTTT
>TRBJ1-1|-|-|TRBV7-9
CASSSPWGGWNTEAFF
TGTGCCAGCAGCTCCCCGTGGGGGGGATGGAACACTGAAGCTTTCTTT
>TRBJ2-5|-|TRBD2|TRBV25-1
CASSGYQGLAGAETQYF
TGTGCCAGCAGTGGATATCAGGGACTAGCGGGGGCAGAGACCCAGTACTTC
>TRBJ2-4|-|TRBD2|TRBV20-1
CSARDPSGSSGYIQYF
TGCAGTGCTAGAGATCCTAGCGGGAGTTCTGGGTACATTCAGTACTTC
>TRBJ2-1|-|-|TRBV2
CASMTELGGGQFF
TGTGCCAGCATGACTGAGCTTGGGGGCGGGCAGTTCTTC
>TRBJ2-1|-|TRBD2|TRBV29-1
CSVEGSGLTQFF
TGCAGCGTTGAGGGTAGCGGGTTGACGCAGTTCTTC
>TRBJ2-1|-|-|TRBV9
CASSVRLELPDTTYNEQFF
TGTGCCAGCAGCGTCCGACTTGAGCTTCCGGACACAACCTACAATGAGCAGTTCTTC
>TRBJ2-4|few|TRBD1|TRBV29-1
CSVEKTGLPNIQYF
TGCAGCGTGGAGAAGACAGGGCTTCCAAACATTCAGTACTTC
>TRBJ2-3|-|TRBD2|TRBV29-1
CSVDTPGLANTDTQYF
TGCAGCGTTGATACCCCGGGACTAGCGAACACAGATACGCAGTATTTT
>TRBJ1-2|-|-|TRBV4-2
CASSQDNLLRSGYTF
TGTGCCAGCAGCCAAGATAACCTGCTAAGGAGTGGCTACACCTTC
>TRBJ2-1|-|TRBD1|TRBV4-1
CASSAPGQESYNEQFF
TGCGCCAGCAGCGCGCCGGGACAGGAGTCCTACAATGAGCAGTTCTTC
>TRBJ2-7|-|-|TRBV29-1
CSVGTLKSPYEQYF
TGCAGCGTCGGGACTCTAAAAAGCCCCTACGAGCAGTACTTC
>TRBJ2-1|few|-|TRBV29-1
CSVEGTPSEQFF
TGCAGCGTTGAAGGGACTCCCTCGGAGCAGTTCTTC
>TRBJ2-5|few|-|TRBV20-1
CSATEGGTMKETQYF
TGCAGTGCCACGGAGGGGGGAACGATGAAAGAGACCCAGTACTTC
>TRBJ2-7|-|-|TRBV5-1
CASSLEAGKSYEQYF
TGCGCCAGCAGCTTGGAGGCGGGTAAAAGCTACGAGCAGTACTTC
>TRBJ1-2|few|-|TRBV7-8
CASSVNSYGYTF
TGTGCCAGCAGCGTAAACAGCTATGGCTACACCTTC
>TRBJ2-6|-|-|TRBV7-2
CASSLASVRLSGANVLTF
TGTGCCAGCAGCCTCGCCTCAGTACGGCTCTCTGGGGCCAACGTCCTGACTTTC
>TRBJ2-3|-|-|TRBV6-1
CASSGGQGPTDTQYF
TGTGCCAGCAGTGGAGGGCAGGGTCCCACAGATACGCAGTATTTT
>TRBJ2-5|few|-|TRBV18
CASSLSDIREQYF
TGTGCCAGCTCACTATCGGATATACGAGAGCAGTACTTC
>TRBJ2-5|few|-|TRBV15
CATSRFPQGGEETQYF
TGTGCCACCAGCAGATTTCCACAGGGAGGAGAAGAGACCCAGTACTTC
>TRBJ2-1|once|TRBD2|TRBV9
CASSVTAGGNNEQFF
TGTGCCAGCAGCGTAACAGCGGGAGGTAACAATGAGCAGTTCTTC
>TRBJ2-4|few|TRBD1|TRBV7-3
CASSPDRGNIQYF
TGTGCCAGCAGCCCCGACAGGGGCAACATTCAGTACTTC
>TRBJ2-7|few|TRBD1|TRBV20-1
CSARSGQGGYEQYF
TGCAGTGCTAGATCGGGACAGGGTGGTTACGAGCAGTACTTC
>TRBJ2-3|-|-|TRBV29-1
CSVHKTQSTDTQYF
TGCAGCGTTCACAAAACTCAAAGCACAGATACGCAGTATTTT
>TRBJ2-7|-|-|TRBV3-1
CASSQGLAHEQYF
TGTGCCAGCAGCCAAGGGTTAGCCCACGAGCAGTACTTC
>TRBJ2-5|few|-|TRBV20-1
CSARDPVFQETQYF
TGCAGTGCTAGAGATCCAGTTTTTCAAGAGACCCAGTACTTC
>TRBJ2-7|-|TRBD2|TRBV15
CATSGPGTSGYEQYF
TGTGCCACCAGCGGACCCGGGACTAGCGGCTACGAGCAGTACTTC
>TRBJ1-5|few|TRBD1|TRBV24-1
CATSDRGLDQPQHF
TGTGCCACCAGTGACAGGGGGCTGGATCAGCCCCAGCATTTT
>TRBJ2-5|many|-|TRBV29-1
CSVMTEETQYF
TGCAGCGTAATGACCGAAGAGACCCAGTACTTC
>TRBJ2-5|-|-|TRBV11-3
CASSSGWKETQYF
TGTGCCAGCAGCTCGGGATGGAAAGAGACCCAGTACTTC
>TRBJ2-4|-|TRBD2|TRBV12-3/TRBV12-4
CASSPISGTSKNIQYF
TGTGCCAGCAGTCCTATTAGCGGGACCTCCAAAAACATTCAGTACTTC
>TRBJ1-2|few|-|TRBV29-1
CSVESQYGYTF
TGCAGCGTTGAGTCCCAGTATGGCTACACCTTC
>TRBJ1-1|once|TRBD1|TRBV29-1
CSVVGQALSLSAFF
TGCAGCGTTGTGGGACAGGCTTTGTCATTGTCAGCTTTCTTT